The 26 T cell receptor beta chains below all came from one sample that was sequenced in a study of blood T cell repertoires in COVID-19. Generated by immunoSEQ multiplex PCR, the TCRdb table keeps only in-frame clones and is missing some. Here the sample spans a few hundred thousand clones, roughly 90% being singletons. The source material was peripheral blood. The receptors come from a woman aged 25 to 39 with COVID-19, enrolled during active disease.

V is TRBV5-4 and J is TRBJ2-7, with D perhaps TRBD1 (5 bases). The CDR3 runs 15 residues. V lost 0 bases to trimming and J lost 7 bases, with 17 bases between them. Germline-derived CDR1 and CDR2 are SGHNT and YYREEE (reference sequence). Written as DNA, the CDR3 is TGTGCCAGCAGCTTGGGAAGTGGCAGGGCCCGAGAGCAGTACTTC. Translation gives CASSLGSGRAREQYF. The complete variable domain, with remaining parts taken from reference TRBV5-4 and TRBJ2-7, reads ETGVTQSPTHLIKTRGQQVTLRCSSQSGHNTVSWYQQALGQGPQFIFQYYREEENGRGNFPPRFSGLQFPNYSSELNVNALELDDSALYLCASSLGSGRAREQYFGPGTRLTVT.

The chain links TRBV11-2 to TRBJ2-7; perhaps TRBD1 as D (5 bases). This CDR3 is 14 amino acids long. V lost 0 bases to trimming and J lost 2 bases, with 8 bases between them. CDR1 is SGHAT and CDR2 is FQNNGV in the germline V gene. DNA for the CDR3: TGTGCCAGCAGCTTAGACAGGGTGCCCTACGAGCAGTACTTC. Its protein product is CASSLDRVPYEQYF.

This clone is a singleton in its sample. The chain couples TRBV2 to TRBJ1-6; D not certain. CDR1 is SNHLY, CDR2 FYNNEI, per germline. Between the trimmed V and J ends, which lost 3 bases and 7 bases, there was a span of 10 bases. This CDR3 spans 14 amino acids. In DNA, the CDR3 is TGTGCCAGCAGTGAGGCTCAGGCGAATTCACCCCTCCACTTT. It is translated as CASSEAQANSPLHF. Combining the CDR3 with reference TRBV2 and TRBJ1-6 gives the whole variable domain EPEVTQTPSHQVTQMGQEVILRCVPISNHLYFYWYRQILGQKVEFLVSFYNNEISEKSEIFDDQFSVERPDGSNFTLKIRSTKLEDSAMYFCASSEAQANSPLHFGNGTRLTVT.

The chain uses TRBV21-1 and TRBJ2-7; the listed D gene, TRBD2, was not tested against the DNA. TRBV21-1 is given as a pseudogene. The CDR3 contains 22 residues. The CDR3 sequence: CASSAYSGGGLAGGYWVYEQYF. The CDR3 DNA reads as TGTGCCAGCAGCGCCTATTCTGGGGGGGGGCTAGCGGGAGGTTATTGGGTCTACGAGCAGTACTTC.

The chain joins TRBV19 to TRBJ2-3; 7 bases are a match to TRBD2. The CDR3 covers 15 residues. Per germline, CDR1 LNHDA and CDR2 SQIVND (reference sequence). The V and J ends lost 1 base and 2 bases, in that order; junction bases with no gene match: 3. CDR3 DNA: TGTGCCAGTAGTATAGCGGGAGGCCACACAGATACGCAGTATTTT. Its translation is CASSIAGGHTDTQYF.

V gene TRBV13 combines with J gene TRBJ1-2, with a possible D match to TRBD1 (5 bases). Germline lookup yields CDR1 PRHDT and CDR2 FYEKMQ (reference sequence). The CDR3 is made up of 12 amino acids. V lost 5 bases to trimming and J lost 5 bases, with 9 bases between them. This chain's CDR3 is CASSRTPYGYTF. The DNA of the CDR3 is TGTGCCAGCAGCCGGACACCTTATGGCTACACCTTC.

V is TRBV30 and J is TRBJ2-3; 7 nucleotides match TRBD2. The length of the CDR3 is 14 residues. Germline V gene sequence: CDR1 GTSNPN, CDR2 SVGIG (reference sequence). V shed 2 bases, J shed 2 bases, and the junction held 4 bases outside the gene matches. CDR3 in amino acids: CAWSRGRATDTQYF. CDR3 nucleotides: TGTGCCTGGAGTCGGGGGAGGGCCACAGATACGCAGTATTTT.

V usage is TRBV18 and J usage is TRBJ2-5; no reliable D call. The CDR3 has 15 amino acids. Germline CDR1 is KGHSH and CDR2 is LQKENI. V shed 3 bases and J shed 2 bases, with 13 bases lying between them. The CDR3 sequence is CASSPLGGTQETQYF. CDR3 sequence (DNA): TGTGCCAGCTCACCCCTAGGTGGTACGCAAGAGACCCAGTACTTC.

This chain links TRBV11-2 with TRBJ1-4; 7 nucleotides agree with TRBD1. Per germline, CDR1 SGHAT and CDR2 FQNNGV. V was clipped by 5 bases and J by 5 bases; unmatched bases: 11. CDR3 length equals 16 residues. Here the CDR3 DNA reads TGTGCCAGCAGCCTAGGGACAGCGGATCCGAATGAAAAACTGTTTTTT. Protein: CASSLGTADPNEKLFF.

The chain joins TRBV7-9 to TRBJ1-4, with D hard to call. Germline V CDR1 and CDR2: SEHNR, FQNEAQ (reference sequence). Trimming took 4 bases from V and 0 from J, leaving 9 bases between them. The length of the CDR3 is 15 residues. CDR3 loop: CASSSQRATNEKLFF. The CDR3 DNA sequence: TGTGCCAGCAGCTCCCAACGGGCAACTAATGAAAAACTGTTTTTT. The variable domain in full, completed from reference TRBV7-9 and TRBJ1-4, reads DTGVSQNPRHKITKRGQNVTFRCDPISEHNRLYWYRQTLGQGPEFLTYFQNEAQLEKSRLLSDRFSAERPKGSFSTLEIQRTEQGDSAMYLCASSSQRATNEKLFFGSGTQLSVL.

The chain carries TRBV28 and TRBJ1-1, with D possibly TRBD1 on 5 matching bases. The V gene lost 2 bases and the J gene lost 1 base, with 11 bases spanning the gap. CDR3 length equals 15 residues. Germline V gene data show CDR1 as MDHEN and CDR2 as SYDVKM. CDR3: CASSLKGQPNTEAFF. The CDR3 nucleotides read TGTGCCAGCAGTTTAAAGGGGCAGCCGAACACTGAAGCTTTCTTT. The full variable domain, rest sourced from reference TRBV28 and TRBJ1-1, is DVKVTQSSRYLVKRTGEKVFLECVQDMDHENMFWYRQDPGLGLRLIYFSYDVKMKEKGDIPEGYSVSREKKERFSLILESASTNQTSMYLCASSLKGQPNTEAFFGQGTRLTVV.

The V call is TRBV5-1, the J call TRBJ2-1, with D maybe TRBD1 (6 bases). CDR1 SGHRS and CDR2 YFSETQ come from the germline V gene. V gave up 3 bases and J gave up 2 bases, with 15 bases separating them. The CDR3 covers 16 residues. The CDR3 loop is CASSWGRAPPYNEQFF. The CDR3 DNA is TGCGCCAGCAGCTGGGGGCGGGCCCCCCCCTACAATGAGCAGTTCTTC.

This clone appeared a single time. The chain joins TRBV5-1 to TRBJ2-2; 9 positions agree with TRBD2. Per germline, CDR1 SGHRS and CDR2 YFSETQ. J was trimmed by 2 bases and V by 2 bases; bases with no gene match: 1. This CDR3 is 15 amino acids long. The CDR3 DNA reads TGCGCCAGCAGCTTTAGCGGGGGCAACACCGGGGAGCTGTTTTTT. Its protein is CASSFSGGNTGELFF. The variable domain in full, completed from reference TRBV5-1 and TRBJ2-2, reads KAGVTQTPRYLIKTRGQQVTLSCSPISGHRSVSWYQQTPGQGLQFLFEYFSETQRNKGNFPGRFSGRQFSNSRSEMNVSTLELGDSALYLCASSFSGGNTGELFFGEGSRLTVL.

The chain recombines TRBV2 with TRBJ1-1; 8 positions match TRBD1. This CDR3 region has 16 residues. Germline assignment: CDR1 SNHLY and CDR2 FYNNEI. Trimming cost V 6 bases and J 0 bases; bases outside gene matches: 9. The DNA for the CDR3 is TGTGCCAGCAGCTACGGGACAGGAGGGATGAACACTGAAGCTTTCTTT. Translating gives CASSYGTGGMNTEAFF.

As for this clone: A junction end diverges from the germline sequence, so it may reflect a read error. The CDR3 protein is CASSLAGPTGGEQFF. CDR3 DNA sequence: TGCGCCAGCAGTTTGGCCGGGCCCACGGGGGGTGAGCAGTTCTTC. This chain links TRBV5-1 with TRBJ2-1, with 7 bases lining up with TRBD2. This CDR3 is 15 amino acids long. CDR1 and CDR2 (germline): SGHRS, YFSETQ.

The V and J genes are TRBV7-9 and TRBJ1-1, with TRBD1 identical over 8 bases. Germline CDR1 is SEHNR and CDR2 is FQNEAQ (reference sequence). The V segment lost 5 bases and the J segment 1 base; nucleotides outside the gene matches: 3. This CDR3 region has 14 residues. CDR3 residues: CASSMTGANTEAFF. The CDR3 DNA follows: TGTGCCAGCAGCATGACAGGGGCGAACACTGAAGCTTTCTTT. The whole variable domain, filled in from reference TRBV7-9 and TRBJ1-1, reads DTGVSQNPRHKITKRGQNVTFRCDPISEHNRLYWYRQTLGQGPEFLTYFQNEAQLEKSRLLSDRFSAERPKGSFSTLEIQRTEQGDSAMYLCASSMTGANTEAFFGQGTRLTVV.

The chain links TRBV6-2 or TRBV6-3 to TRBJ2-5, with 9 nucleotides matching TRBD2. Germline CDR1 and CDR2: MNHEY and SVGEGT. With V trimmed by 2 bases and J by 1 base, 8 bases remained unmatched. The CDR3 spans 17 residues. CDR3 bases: TGTGCCAGCAGTTACACTTTATTAGCGGGGGTCCAAGAGACCCAGTACTTC. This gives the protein CASSYTLLAGVQETQYF.

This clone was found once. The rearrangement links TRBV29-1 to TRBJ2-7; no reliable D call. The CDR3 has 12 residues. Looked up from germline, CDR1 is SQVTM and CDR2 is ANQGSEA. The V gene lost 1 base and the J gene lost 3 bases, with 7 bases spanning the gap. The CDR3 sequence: CSVEGVSYEQYF. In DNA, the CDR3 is TGCAGCGTTGAAGGTGTTAGCTACGAGCAGTACTTC.

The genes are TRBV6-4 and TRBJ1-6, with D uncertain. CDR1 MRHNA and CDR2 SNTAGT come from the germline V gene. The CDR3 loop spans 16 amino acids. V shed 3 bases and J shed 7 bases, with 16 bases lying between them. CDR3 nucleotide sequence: TGTGCCAGCAGTGAATCAGGACTCGTTGGGAATTCACCCCTCCACTTT. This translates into CASSESGLVGNSPLHF.

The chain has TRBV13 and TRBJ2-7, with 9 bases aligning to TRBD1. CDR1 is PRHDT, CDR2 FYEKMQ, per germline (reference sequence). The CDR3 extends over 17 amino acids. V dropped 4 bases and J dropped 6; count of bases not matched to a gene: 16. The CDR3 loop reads CASSSRGNETGGSEQYF. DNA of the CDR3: TGTGCCAGCAGCTCTAGGGGGAACGAGACAGGGGGGTCCGAGCAGTACTTC.

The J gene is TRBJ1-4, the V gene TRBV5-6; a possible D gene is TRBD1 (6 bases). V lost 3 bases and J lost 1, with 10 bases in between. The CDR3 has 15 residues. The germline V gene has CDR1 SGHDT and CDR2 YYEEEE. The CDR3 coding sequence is TGTGCCAGCAGCTACAGGGCGAGAACTAATGAAAAACTGTTTTTT. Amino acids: CASSYRARTNEKLFF. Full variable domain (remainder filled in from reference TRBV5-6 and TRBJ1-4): DAGVTQSPTHLIKTRGQQVTLRCSPKSGHDTVSWYQQALGQGPQFIFQYYEEEERQRGNFPDRFSGHQFPNYSSELNVNALLLGDSALYLCASSYRARTNEKLFFGSGTQLSVL.

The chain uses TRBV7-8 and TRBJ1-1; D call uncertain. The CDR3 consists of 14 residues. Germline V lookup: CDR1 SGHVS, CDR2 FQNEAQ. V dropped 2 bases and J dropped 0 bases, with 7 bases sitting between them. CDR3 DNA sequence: TGTGCCAGCAGCTTACGGGGAATGAACACTGAAGCTTTCTTT. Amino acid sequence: CASSLRGMNTEAFF.

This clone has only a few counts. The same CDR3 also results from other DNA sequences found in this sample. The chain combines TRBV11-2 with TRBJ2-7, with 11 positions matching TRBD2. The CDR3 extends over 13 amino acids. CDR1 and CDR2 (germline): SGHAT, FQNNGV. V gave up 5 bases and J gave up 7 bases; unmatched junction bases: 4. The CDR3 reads CASSPGLAGEQYF. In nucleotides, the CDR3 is TGTGCCAGCAGCCCCGGACTAGCGGGTGAGCAGTACTTC.

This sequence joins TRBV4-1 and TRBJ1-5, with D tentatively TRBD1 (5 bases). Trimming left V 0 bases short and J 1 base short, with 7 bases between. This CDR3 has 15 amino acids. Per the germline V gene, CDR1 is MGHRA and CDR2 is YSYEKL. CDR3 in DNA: TGCGCCAGCAGCCAAGAGTCAGGGAGCAATCAGCCCCAGCATTTT. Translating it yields CASSQESGSNQPQHF.

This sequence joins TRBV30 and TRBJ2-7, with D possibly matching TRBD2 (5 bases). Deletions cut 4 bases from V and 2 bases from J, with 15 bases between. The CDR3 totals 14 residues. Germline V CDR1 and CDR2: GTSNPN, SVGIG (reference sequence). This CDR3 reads CAWITPGLPYEQYF. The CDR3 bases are TGTGCCTGGATCACTCCGGGATTGCCCTACGAGCAGTACTTC.

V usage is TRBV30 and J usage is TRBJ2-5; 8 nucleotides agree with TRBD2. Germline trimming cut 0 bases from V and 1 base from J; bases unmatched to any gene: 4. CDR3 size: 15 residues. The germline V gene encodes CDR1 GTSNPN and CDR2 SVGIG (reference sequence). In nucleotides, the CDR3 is TGTGCCTGGAGTGTAAGAGCGGGAGTCCAAGAGACCCAGTACTTC. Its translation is CAWSVRAGVQETQYF.